These 28 T cell receptor beta chains were all obtained from the same sample, sequenced in a study of cytomegalovirus exposure and HLA in healthy donors. PCR involved 60 Vbeta and 13 Jbeta primers. Only in-frame clones appear in the TCRdb table, and some are missing; sequencing was by immunoSEQ multiplex PCR. The data show 150,000 to 200,000 clones, with over 70% seen just once and less than 0.65% held by the top ten. Sequenced: PBMCs. The receptor source for this set is a woman aged 50 to 60 in good health and CMV-seronegative.

This chain links TRBV9 with TRBJ2-5, with D maybe TRBD1 (6 bases). The CDR3 has 14 amino acids. Germline lookup yields CDR1 SGDLS and CDR2 YYNGEE. Trimming stripped 4 bases from V and 4 bases from J, with 14 bases between. In DNA, the CDR3 is TGTGCCAGCAGCCCACAGACAGGAGGAGAGACCCAGTACTTC. As protein: CASSPQTGGETQYF.

V is TRBV5-6 and J is TRBJ1-5; 8 bases align to TRBD1. Trimming took 4 bases from V and 6 from J; bases not matched to a gene: 3. From germline, CDR1 is SGHDT and CDR2 YYEEEE. CDR3 length: 13 amino acids. The CDR3 DNA follows: TGTGCCAGCAGCAAACAGGGGGGTCAGCCCCAGCATTTT. As protein: CASSKQGGQPQHF.

The rearrangement uses TRBV7-9 and TRBJ2-3; D is uncertain. The V gene's germline CDR1 is SEHNR and CDR2 FQNEAQ (reference sequence). CDR3 size: 14 residues. V lost 5 bases and J lost 1, with 10 bases in between. The CDR3 protein is CASSPVLRTDTQYF. For the CDR3, the DNA is TGTGCCAGCAGCCCAGTCCTTCGCACAGATACGCAGTATTTT.

The V call is TRBV12-5, the J call TRBJ2-1, with TRBD1 identical over 9 bases. The length of the CDR3 is 14 residues. Unmatched junction bases numbered 11, after V lost 9 bases and J lost 8 bases. Per the germline V gene, CDR1 is LGHNT and CDR2 is FRNRAP. The CDR3 DNA is TGTGCTAGCGTCCCGGGACAGGGTTCCGATGAGCAGTTCTTC. Translated, it gives CASVPGQGSDEQFF.

The chain employs TRBV5-4 and TRBJ2-5; maybe TRBD2 (5 bases). The tail of the sequence fits TRBJ2-7 better, so the J call may be wrong. The CDR3 runs to 14 residues. CDR1 SGHNT and CDR2 YYREEE come from the germline V gene (reference sequence). The CDR3 sequence is CASSFGLGPYEQYF. As DNA, the CDR3 is TGTGCCAGCAGCTTCGGACTTGGTCCGTACGAGCAGTACTTC.

V is TRBV7-8 and J is TRBJ1-2, with unresolved D. From germline, CDR1 is SGHVS and CDR2 FQNEAQ. The CDR3 runs 13 residues. V lost 5 bases, J lost 6 bases, and 13 bases lay in between. The CDR3 DNA reads as TGTGCCAGCAGCCCAAACAGAGATAATGGCTACACCTTC. This gives the protein CASSPNRDNGYTF.

Only a few counts were recorded for this clone. The chain has TRBV5-1 and TRBJ2-3; no clear D. Germline values: CDR1 SGHRS, CDR2 YFSETQ. V lost 4 bases, J lost 4 bases, and 16 bases lay in between. The CDR3 is made up of 15 amino acids. In nucleotides, the CDR3 is TGCGCCAGCAGCGTGGACGCTCACACAGCAGATACGCAGTATTTT. This sequence encodes CASSVDAHTADTQYF.

The CDR3 region is CASSPLSSNYGYTF. The CDR3 DNA sequence: TGTGCCAGCAGCCCCCTTTCCTCCAACTATGGCTACACCTTC. J is TRBJ1-2 and V is TRBV4-2, with D unclear. V dropped 4 bases and J dropped 2 bases, with 11 bases sitting between them. Germline lookup yields CDR1 LGHNA and CDR2 YNFKEQ. The CDR3 sequence is 14 residues long.

The chain recombines TRBV5-1 with TRBJ2-1; 7 bases map to TRBD1. Germline V gives CDR1 SGHRS, CDR2 YFSETQ. With V trimmed by 5 bases and J by 5 bases, 10 bases remained unmatched. The CDR3 loop spans 15 amino acids. CDR3 protein: CASRRGGAGDNEQFF. The CDR3 DNA sequence: TGCGCCAGCAGAAGAGGGGGCGCCGGTGACAATGAGCAGTTCTTC.

Concerning this clone: The junction does not match germline at one end; this may be a read error. The chain uses TRBV7-9 and TRBJ2-7; D unclear. This CDR3 spans 12 amino acids. Per the germline V gene, CDR1 is SEHNR and CDR2 is FQNEAQ (reference sequence). The CDR3 here is CASSLSSDEQYF. Here the CDR3 DNA reads TGTGCCAGCAGCTTAAGCTCCGACGAGCAGTACTTC.

The chain combines TRBV7-9 with TRBJ2-3; 10 bases match TRBD2. CDR1 and CDR2 from the germline V gene are SEHNR and FQNEAQ (reference sequence). This CDR3 is 19 amino acids long. The ends lost 3 bases at V and 1 base at J; junction bases unmatched: 13. The CDR3 bases are TGTGCCAGCAGCTTGATACCCGGACTAAGCGGGGGGGGCACAGATACGCAGTATTTT. As protein: CASSLIPGLSGGGTDTQYF.

The V call is TRBV27, the J call TRBJ1-2; no reliable D call. Trimming took 7 bases from V and 12 from J, leaving 18 bases between them. CDR3 length: 12 residues. The V gene's germline CDR1 is MNHEY and CDR2 SMNVEV (reference sequence). The CDR3 DNA reads as TGTGCCAGCATCCGATGGGAGCATAGAGACACCTTC. Amino acid sequence: CASIRWEHRDTF.

The gene calls are TRBV30 and TRBJ1-4; D remains unclear. Germline V gene sequence: CDR1 GTSNPN, CDR2 SVGIG (reference sequence). The CDR3 contains 14 residues. The V end lost 4 bases, the J end lost 3 bases, and 12 bases lay between the germline ends. CDR3: CAWTYGVSNEKLFF. CDR3 sequence (DNA): TGTGCCTGGACGTACGGGGTATCTAATGAAAAACTGTTTTTT.

With regard to this clone: One end of the junction varies from germline; a read error may be responsible. V is TRBV28 and J is TRBJ1-6; D uncertain. The CDR3 covers 15 residues. Looked up from germline, CDR1 is MDHEN and CDR2 is SYDVKM. The chain's CDR3 is CASSSGTVQIHPSFF. CDR3 DNA sequence: TGTGCCAGCAGTTCTGGAACAGTCCAAATTCACCCCTCCTTTTTT.

CDR3 sequence (DNA): TGTGCCAGCAGCGTCGACAGGGCGAACACTGAAGCTTTCTTT. It is translated as CASSVDRANTEAFF. V gene TRBV5-4 combines with J gene TRBJ1-1; 7 nucleotides agree with TRBD1. V was clipped by 4 bases and J by 1 base; unmatched bases: 4. CDR3 length: 14 amino acids. Per the germline V gene, CDR1 is SGHNT and CDR2 is YYREEE (reference sequence).

The chain has TRBV14 and TRBJ1-1; D is unclear. Germline lookup yields CDR1 SGHDN and CDR2 FVKESK. CDR3 length: 13 amino acids. V was pared by 8 bases and J by 0 bases, with 10 bases between. CDR3 sequence (DNA): TGTGCCAGCGCCAGGCTCCTGAACACTGAAGCTTTCTTT. It encodes CASARLLNTEAFF.

This chain joins TRBV5-1 and TRBJ2-3; 8 bases map to TRBD2. Germline loops: CDR1 SGHRS, CDR2 YFSETQ. The CDR3 length is 14 residues. The junction had 5 bases not matched to a gene; V was cut back by 2 bases and J by 6 bases. CDR3 sequence: CASSFTSGQDTQYF. CDR3 in DNA: TGCGCCAGCAGCTTCACTAGCGGTCAGGATACGCAGTATTTT.

The rearrangement links TRBV9 to TRBJ1-1, with D possibly matching TRBD1 (6 bases). Per the germline V gene, CDR1 is SGDLS and CDR2 is YYNGEE. The V end lost 3 bases, the J end lost 0 bases, and 12 bases lay between the germline ends. CDR3 size: 15 residues. The CDR3 here is CASSAGTRMNTEAFF. Here the CDR3 DNA reads TGTGCCAGCAGCGCGGGGACACGAATGAACACTGAAGCTTTCTTT.

The V and J genes are TRBV25-1 and TRBJ1-4; possibly TRBD1 for D (5 bases). The CDR3 has 15 amino acids. Germline V lookup: CDR1 MGHDK, CDR2 SYGVNS. V was pared by 3 bases and J by 4 bases, with 12 bases between. The CDR3 coding sequence is TGTGCCAGCAGTGAGATCTGGGGGGTTAATGAAAAACTGTTTTTT. The encoded protein is CASSEIWGVNEKLFF. The variable domain in full, completed from reference TRBV25-1 and TRBJ1-4, reads EADIYQTPRYLVIGTGKKITLECSQTMGHDKMYWYQQDPGMELHLIHYSYGVNSTEKGDLSSESTVSRIRTEHFPLTLESARPSHTSQYLCASSEIWGVNEKLFFGSGTQLSVL.

V and J are TRBV27 and TRBJ1-4; 7 bases match TRBD1. J lost 11 bases, V lost 2 bases, and 5 bases had no gene match. Germline V CDR1 and CDR2: MNHEY, SMNVEV (reference sequence). CDR3 size: 13 residues. In DNA form, the CDR3 reads TGTGCCAGCAGTTTAGGGGCAGGGGGGAAACTGTTTTTT. This codes for CASSLGAGGKLFF.

The chain carries TRBV28 and TRBJ2-1, with 9 bases fitting TRBD2. V shed 2 bases and J 2 bases; nucleotides not matched to a gene: 4. The CDR3 spans 16 residues. The V gene's germline CDR1 is MDHEN and CDR2 SYDVKM. The DNA for the CDR3 is TGTGCCAGCAGTTTAAATGCGGGGGGGCCCTACAATGAGCAGTTCTTC. Amino acids: CASSLNAGGPYNEQFF.

This clone has just a few counts. The chain links TRBV29-1 to TRBJ2-2, with 10 positions matching TRBD2. J lost 0 bases, V lost 5 bases, and 15 bases had no gene match. CDR3 size: 19 residues. CDR1 is SQVTM and CDR2 is ANQGSEA in the germline V gene. The CDR3 DNA reads as TGCAGCGTTCGAGGTACACGGACTAGCGGACCCGCGAACACCGGGGAGCTGTTTTTT. Encoded protein: CSVRGTRTSGPANTGELFF.

This clone was observed once. The rearrangement uses TRBV5-1 and TRBJ2-1, with D possibly matching TRBD1 (5 bases). This CDR3 spans 14 amino acids. The V gene's germline CDR1 is SGHRS and CDR2 YFSETQ. Trimming removed 3 bases from V and 1 base from J, with 8 bases in between. This CDR3 reads CASSYQGSYNEQFF. DNA for the CDR3: TGCGCCAGCAGCTACCAGGGATCCTACAATGAGCAGTTCTTC.

Only one count was recorded for this clone. The CDR3 nucleotides read TGCGCCAGCAGCCTAGGTTGGCGCTACGAGCAGTACTTC. Its protein is CASSLGWRYEQYF. The chain is built from TRBV5-1 and TRBJ2-7, with D hard to call. V was clipped by 4 bases and J by 3 bases, with 11 bases between them. CDR3 length: 13 amino acids. CDR1 and CDR2 from the germline V gene are SGHRS and YFSETQ.

This sequence joins TRBV28 and TRBJ2-7; 13 bases map to TRBD2. V trimming: 6 bases; J trimming: 4 bases; junction bases outside the gene matches: 9. Germline V gives CDR1 MDHEN, CDR2 SYDVKM. There are 16 residues in the CDR3. CDR3 region: CASRRVGTSGTYEQYF. The CDR3 DNA is TGTGCCAGCAGGAGAGTCGGGACTAGCGGGACATACGAGCAGTACTTC.

This chain connects TRBV4-1 to TRBJ1-5, with a tentative D call TRBD1 (6 bases). The V gene lost 1 base and the J gene lost 7 bases, with 17 bases spanning the gap. The CDR3 extends over 16 amino acids. Per germline, CDR1 MGHRA and CDR2 YSYEKL. The CDR3 nucleotides read TGCGCCAGCAGCCAAGGGGCACAGGGTTTACGGCAGCCCCAGCATTTT. This gives the protein CASSQGAQGLRQPQHF.

The CDR3 loop reads CASSVGQSSYEQYF. CDR3 nucleotide sequence: TGTGCCAGCAGCGTAGGACAGTCCTCCTACGAGCAGTACTTC. The chain is built from TRBV9 and TRBJ2-7; TRBD1 might be the D (5 bases). The CDR3 runs to 14 residues. Germline assignment: CDR1 SGDLS and CDR2 YYNGEE. V gave up 0 bases and J gave up 0 bases, with 7 bases separating them.

This chain joins TRBV7-3 and TRBJ1-1; no clear D gene. Germline V gene sequence: CDR1 SGHTA, CDR2 FQGTGA. The CDR3 consists of 14 residues. Trimming stripped 0 bases from V and 1 base from J, with 6 bases between. The DNA for the CDR3 is TGTGCCAGCAGCTTAACGGCGGGGAACACTGAAGCTTTCTTT. As protein: CASSLTAGNTEAFF.